The source of this T cell receptor beta chain is a study of Tregs in tolerant kidney transplant recipients (dated by TCRdb to the late 2010s). About the investigation overall: The study used TCRbeta sequencing to identify donor-specific regulatory T cells before combined kidney and bone marrow transplantation, then tracked those cells after transplant. The study at large found these results: In tolerant patients, the expansion of donor-specific Tregs was greater than global Treg expansion, suggesting that the expansion was antigen-driven rather than nonspecific. Biological reproducibility was not directly addressed, though technical replication error appeared minimal. Because the PCR primers were changed over time for some patients, nucleotide-level comparison could not be performed across the samples from those patients. The study was limited by small patient numbers, and the findings need validation in larger populations and under other immunosuppression protocols. The most biologically relevant and donor-specific TCRbeta repertoire appeared to be identified by expanding Tregs with activated donor B cells.

For TCRbeta CDR3 sequencing, genomic DNA from the sorted cells was extracted using the QIAGEN DNeasy Blood and Tissue Kit. Through immunoSEQ, high-throughput TCRbeta CDR3 sequencing was done commercially, including PCR amplification with internal controls and bias correction. The study's processing was this. Unique productive TCRbeta sequences were defined by CDR3 nucleotide sequence where primers matched, otherwise by CDR3 amino acid sequence with Vbeta and Jbeta genes. Sorting error was corrected by removing sequences shared between sorted populations at a frequency ratio of 2:1 or less, and the remaining shared sequences were assigned to the higher population. A sequence counted as donor-reactive if, in CFSE-low cells, the sequence had a frequency of at least 0.01% and was expanded at least 5-fold compared with unstimulated cells. Repertoire divergence was quantified by Jensen-Shannon divergence using the top 100 TCRbeta sequences ranked by frequency. When a sample had multiple sequencing runs, each run was corrected for sorting error separately and the runs were then pooled. TCRdb re-hosts the immuneACCESS table, in-frame sequences only. Its copies lack some clones; in the studies checked, an unresolved V gene accounts for under half of them, and the cause for the rest is not known. V and J calls and clone size come straight from that table; D and trimming were deduced from the DNA. The sample table lists tens of thousands of clones, over 85% of them with a count of one. Under 2% of the sample is taken by the ten largest.

About this clone itself: Its binding antigen is unknown. No much larger clone is present one base from it, and per-base qualities are unavailable.

CDR1 and CDR2 were assigned from the germline V gene (reference sequence) as LNHDA and SQIVND. At the junction V is shortened by 5 bases and J by 4 bases, with 8 bases in between. The CDR3, cysteine through phenylalanine, is 12 amino acids long. Solely the CDR3 DNA is kept, with 36 bases framed from the first base. Transplants used related donors with nonmyeloablative bone marrow transplantation; mixed chimerism was transient in the human trials. Thawed PBMCs were FACS-sorted into unstimulated Tregs (CD4+CD25+CD127-), CD4+ non-Tregs (CD4+CD25-), CD4 cells and CD8 cells. The patients were 4 recipients of combined kidney and bone marrow transplants from the ITN036ST trial, and samples were available only for these trial subjects. Healthy control blood was separated into PBMCs by Ficoll density gradient and cryopreserved, and patient PBMCs were collected both before and after transplant.

The chain is encoded by TRBV19 joined to TRBJ1-2, with TRBD1 as a weak D call on 5 bases. This receptor was taken from a human patient who received a combined kidney and bone marrow transplant. Some T cells may originate with the graft donor following a transplant. This specimen was CD4+ T cells from blood (PBMCs), taken 12 months after the transplant. The nucleotides are TGTGCCAGTAGTGACAGCGTCTATGGCTACACCTTC. Translated, this is CASSDSVYGYTF.